The clone carrying this T cell receptor (beta chain) has more than one count but fewer than ten. The data originate from a study of identical twins. Trimming removed 0 bases at V and 5 bases at J, with 11 bases between. This CDR3 is 15 amino acids long. From germline, CDR1 is DFQATT and CDR2 SNEGSKA (reference sequence). Healthy Caucasians were all of the donors. MiXCR, run by TCRdb on the 5' RACE reads, gives a single entry per CDR3 protein. The repertoire holds more than 250,000 distinct CDR3 sequences, about 8% seen once, with 2% to 2.5% in the top ten. The sample was also reused in another study, on yellow fever vaccine responses in identical twins.

The sequencing input was memory (CD45RO+) T cells sorted from blood. The chain employs TRBV20-1 and TRBJ1-6; weak D call: TRBD1 (5 bases). The sequence came from a woman aged 18 to 35 in good health. As DNA, the CDR3 is TGCAGTGCTAGAGACGGGGGAGGAAATAATTCACCCCTCCACTTT. This sequence encodes CSARDGGGNNSPLHF.